The present T cell receptor beta chain was sequenced within a study of shared clonotypes between healthy human individuals. General study findings and limits: Tissues were not sampled, only blood, and their repertoires likely differ.

Notes on this clone: Its antigen is currently unknown.

The V end lost 4 bases, the J end lost 5 bases, and 19 bases lay between the germline ends. The CDR3 length is 16 residues. Germline V gene lookup returns CDR1 SGHVS and CDR2 FQNEAQ. Only in-frame clones appear in the TCRdb table, and some are missing; sequencing was by immunoSEQ multiplex PCR. Found here are about 510,000 clones, almost 97% of them singletons; the top ten hold approximately 0.06%. This clonotype was obtained from a woman aged 25 to 39 in good health. The V and J genes are TRBV7-8 and TRBJ2-3, with D tentatively TRBD2 (7 bases). Sequenced sample: naive CD4+ T cells sorted from blood. Specified subset: CD45RA+ positively selected. CDR3 nucleotide sequence: TGTGCCAGCAGCTCCCCCCGGCGGGGGCGGAGAGATACGCAGTATTTT. Encoded protein: CASSSPRRGRRDTQYF.